This T cell receptor beta chain came from a study of patients and donors after allogeneic stem cell transplantation. TCRdb itself ran the RT-PCR reads through MiXCR, one entry per CDR3 protein. The sample includes about a million distinct CDR3 sequences, roughly 17% of them seen just once. Trimming removed 0 bases at V and 0 bases at J, with 9 bases between. The CDR3 is 15 residues long. Germline loops: CDR1 SEHNR, CDR2 FQNEAQ (reference sequence). The chain uses TRBV7-9 and TRBJ2-7; D perhaps matches TRBD2 (5 bases). This clonotype was sampled from a human donor who was either an allogeneic HSCT recipient or a stem cell or donor lymphocyte infusion donor (not recorded which). It is not recorded whose cells these are; they may come from a transplant donor. Sequencing was performed on blood, either unsorted or a sorted T cell fraction (not recorded which). DNA of the CDR3: TGTGCCAGCAGCTTAGCGCTAGACTACTCCTACGAGCAGTACTTC. Its protein product is CASSLALDYSYEQYF.